This T cell receptor beta chain was observed in a study of blood T cells in healthy people across ages (dated by TCRdb to 2014 to 2015). General notes on the study: Template switching captured roughly one uniquely barcoded TCR beta cDNA molecule per two T cells in model experiments. Using deep sequencing normalized with unique cDNA molecular identifiers, the study measured how TCR beta repertoire diversity changes with age. Four age groups were formed from the donors: young (average roughly 16 years), middle-aged (approximately 40), aged (around 68) and long-lived (about 75). Two additional independent replicas of 1 million unique cDNA reads from the same blood draw were analyzed for two donors (one aged 18 to 29 and one aged 80 or older).

Systemically healthy Caucasian individuals from Russia, some 38 in total and aged about 6 to 100 years, were included as donors. Each donor gave ten milliliters of peripheral blood, collected into EDTA-treated Vacutainer tubes. Ficoll-Paque density-gradient centrifugation was used to isolate PBMCs, with at least 6 million obtained per sample. Trizol reagent was used to extract total RNA from the PBMCs, yielding at least 5 micrograms per sample. For every donor, an aliquot of PBMCs went through flow cytometry to measure the percentages of naive CD45RAhigh/CD27high T cells. Deletion took 4 bases off V and 0 bases off J, with a span of 17 bases between the germline ends. Measured from the cysteine to the phenylalanine, the CDR3 is 17 residues long. Only the CDR3 DNA is retained, 51 bases long and in frame from the first base. CDR1 is given as SGDLS and CDR2 as YYNGEE, both from the germline V gene. A remark on this clonotype: Its antigen specificity is not known. Per-nucleotide qualities are absent, and no much larger clonotype sits a single base away.

Broader findings and caveats from the paper: The CMV infection status of donors was not known, potentially confounding age-related changes in expanded clonotypes. As age increased, observed TCR beta diversity per million T cells dropped in a roughly linear way, and a significant reduction was already evident by age 40. Estimates of total diversity from one million sequenced T cells were regarded as lower bounds and underestimates. Bulk unsorted PBMC profiling prevented conclusive comparison of naive and antigen-experienced compartments. Compared with the aged group, more naive CD4+ T cells, fewer expanded clones and increased TCR diversity were shown by the long-lived group, suggesting age selection. A strong correlation was found between observed TCR beta diversity and the percentage of naive T cells measured by flow cytometry.

The library came from 5' RACE. For sequencing, an Illumina HiSeq 2500 was employed. A second PCR of about 6 to 12 cycles was run with a J-beta primer mix and a sample-barcoded 5' primer. Each TCR beta cDNA molecule received a unique molecular identifier from a template-switch 5' adaptor carrying 12 random nucleotides. Each sample yielded at least 3 million CDR3-containing paired-end reads. The Mint cDNA synthesis kit, primed by a TRBC-specific oligonucleotide, was used to synthesize first-strand cDNA from all RNA. After uracil-DNA glycosylase treatment, a first 18-cycle PCR used universal primers M1SS and BC2_uni_R on all cDNA. The authors' analysis ran thus. Each sample was normalized by randomly selecting 1 million high-quality reads, each carrying a distinct molecular identifier. Reads with shared molecular identifiers were discarded instead of being binned into consensus sequences. MiTCR, set to a Q25 quality threshold and the strictest error-elimination algorithm, was used for CDR3 identification, clonotype clustering and error correction. Lower-bound total TCR beta diversity was estimated with a nonparametric unseen species model using Euler transformation. In-frame beta chains were kept once TCRdb had trimmed the public reads at Q25 with fastp and called clones with MiXCR. Here each entry gathers all rows of one CDR3 protein and keeps the most common genes and DNA. Clone size and V and J calls follow TCRdb, not the original study. For this sample the table gives about 780,000 distinct CDR3 sequences, of which under 30% were detected only once. The ten largest clonotypes hold approximately 2.9% of the sample.

The same data also went into a second study, on T cells of mothers and their children. From the second report: The donors were nine systemically healthy Caucasian individuals, made up of three mothers and their six children. cDNA synthesis consumed the entire amount of extracted RNA, loaded at 1.5 ug RNA in each 15 ul reaction. Sample barcodes and 2-4 random nucleotides were added via the M1S primer in the second PCR. Over 8 million TCR beta CDR3 reads came from each mother, compared with approximately 3.1 million reads from each child. Thymic selection shapes the output of TCR recombination in a similar way in related and unrelated pairs, and inherited differences have a minor effect. Normalized repertoire overlap was always slightly but never significantly higher in related than unrelated mother-child pairs. No persistent microchimeric T cell clones were detected, at a sensitivity of roughly 93 clones per million clonotypes. To look for features that set related mother-child pairs apart from unrelated individuals, the researchers ran deep NGS to compare the TCR beta repertoires of mothers and children. On average, the children were around 11 +/- 4 years old, while the mothers were around 40 +/- 4 years old. After adapters were ligated using NEBNext reagents, the libraries underwent 100+100 nt paired-end sequencing on an Illumina HiSeq 2000. Mother and child libraries were prepared a month apart and sequenced in separate runs to prevent cross-contamination. For each donor, somewhere between about 500,000 and 2,000,000 distinct TCR beta clonotypes were identified. Naive TCR beta clonotypes were estimated from low-frequency clonotypes matched to each donor's FACS-determined naive share, without sorting.

The sequence was collected from a boy younger than 18 in good health. Sequencing was carried out using blood. This chain joins TRBV9 to TRBJ1-3; no confident D gene assignment can be made. The nucleotide sequence reads TGTGCCAGCAGCCAGAAACCGACGGGATACTCTGGAAACACCATATATTTT. Its amino acids are CASSQKPTGYSGNTIYF.